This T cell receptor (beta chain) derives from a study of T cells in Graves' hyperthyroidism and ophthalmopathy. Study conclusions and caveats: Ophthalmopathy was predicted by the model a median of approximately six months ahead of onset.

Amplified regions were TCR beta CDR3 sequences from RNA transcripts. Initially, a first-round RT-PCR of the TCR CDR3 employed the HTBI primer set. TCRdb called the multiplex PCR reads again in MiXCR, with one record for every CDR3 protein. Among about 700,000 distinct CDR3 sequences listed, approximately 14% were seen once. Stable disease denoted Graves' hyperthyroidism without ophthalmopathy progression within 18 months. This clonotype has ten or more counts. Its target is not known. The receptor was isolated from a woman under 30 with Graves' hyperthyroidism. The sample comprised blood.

CDR3 in amino acids: CASFRGLRETQYF. The DNA for the CDR3 is TGTGCCAGTTTTCGGGGGCTTCGAGAGACCCAGTACTTC. The V call is TRBV28, the J call TRBJ2-5; D might be TRBD1 or TRBD2, each matching 6 bases. This CDR3 is built from 13 residues. Germline V gives CDR1 MDHEN, CDR2 SYDVKM. The V end was cut by 9 bases, the J end by 4 bases, with 15 bases between.